A selection of T cell receptor beta chains follows, all from one sample in a study of cytomegalovirus exposure and HLA in healthy donors. Profiled with immunoSEQ multiplex PCR; TCRdb holds only in-frame clones, not every one. The sample lists 100,000 to 120,000 clones, 70% to 90% occurring once. The specimen was PBMCs. These TCRs come from a woman aged 25 to 45 in good health and CMV-seropositive. CDR3s include the opening cysteine and the closing phenylalanine or tryptophan. D genes are given only for firm matches. Rows give clone size only sometimes, using once, few, many, or a class for an expanded clone.

D: TRBD2
V: TRBV13
J: TRBJ2-1
size: .
DNA: TGTGCCAGCAACCTAGAGGGTAGCGGGAGGAACAATGAGCAGTTCTTC
CDR3: CASNLEGSGRNNEQFF

D: TRBD2
V: TRBV5-6
J: TRBJ2-5
size: .
DNA: TGTGCCAGCAGTTTTACCGGGACTAGCTTAGAGACCCAGTACTTC
CDR3: CASSFTGTSLETQYF

D: TRBD2
V: TRBV5-1
J: TRBJ2-7
size: .
DNA: TGCGCCAGCAGCCACGGGACTAGCGGGATTGCGGTCCACGAGCAGTACTTC
CDR3: CASSHGTSGIAVHEQYF

D: .
V: TRBV27
J: TRBJ2-5
size: once
DNA: TGTGCCAGCAGCCGAAATTCTGGGGGGTATCAAGAGACCCAGTACTTC
CDR3: CASSRNSGGYQETQYF

D: .
V: TRBV2
J: TRBJ1-1
size: .
DNA: TGTGCCAGCACCCCCGATGGGCCAGTGAACACTGAAGCTTTCTTT
CDR3: CASTPDGPVNTEAFF

D: .
V: TRBV29-1
J: TRBJ1-1
size: .
DNA: TGCAGCGTTGGAGGGGGTCTCGCTGAAGCTTTCTTT
CDR3: CSVGGGLAEAFF

D: .
V: TRBV2
J: TRBJ2-2
size: few
DNA: TGTGCCAGCAGTGCGGCCGGGAGCGGGGAGCTGTTTTTT
CDR3: CASSAAGSGELFF

D: .
V: TRBV21-1
J: TRBJ2-1
size: .
DNA: TGTGCCAGCAGCAGTGGGGGCAGGGTAGCTACAGGTGAGCAGTTCTTC
CDR3: CASSSGGRVATGEQFF

D: .
V: TRBV28
J: TRBJ2-7
size: .
DNA: TGTGCCAGCAGCTCAGGACAAAACCGTGAGCAGTACTTC
CDR3: CASSSGQNREQYF

D: .
V: TRBV30
J: TRBJ2-7
size: .
DNA: TGTGCCTGGATGCCAGGGGGGCACGAGCAGTACTTC
CDR3: CAWMPGGHEQYF

D: TRBD2
V: TRBV19
J: TRBJ2-2
size: few
DNA: TGTGCCAGTAGAGCCTCGGGGAGGGCCGACGGGGAGCTGTTTTTT
CDR3: CASRASGRADGELFF

D: .
V: TRBV19
J: TRBJ2-6
size: .
DNA: TGTGCCAGTAGTATATCGAGCTCTGGGGCCAACGTCCTGACTTTC
CDR3: CASSISSSGANVLTF

D: .
V: TRBV28
J: TRBJ2-1
size: few
DNA: TGTGCCAGCAGCTCCCCAGGTGGCAATGAGCAGTTCTTC
CDR3: CASSSPGGNEQFF

D: TRBD1
V: TRBV19
J: TRBJ1-3
size: .
DNA: TGTGCCAGCCTTCGGACAGGGGGACGAAACACCATATATTTT
CDR3: CASLRTGGRNTIYF

D: TRBD1
V: TRBV5-4
J: TRBJ1-2
size: few
DNA: TGTGCCAGCAGCTCACCGACAGGGAAGGTGGGAGGCTACACCTTC
CDR3: CASSSPTGKVGGYTF

D: TRBD1
V: TRBV9
J: TRBJ2-3
size: .
DNA: TGTGCCAGCAGCGTTGGACAGGGTCATAGCACAGATACGCAGTATTTT
CDR3: CASSVGQGHSTDTQYF

D: TRBD2
V: TRBV11-2
J: TRBJ2-1
size: few
DNA: TGTGCCAGCAGCTTCCGGACTAGCTCCTACAATGAGCAGTTCTTC
CDR3: CASSFRTSSYNEQFF

D: TRBD2
V: TRBV2
J: TRBJ2-1
size: once
DNA: TGTGCCAGCAGTAGACTAGCGGGTGTGGTCCGGCAGTTCTTC
CDR3: CASSRLAGVVRQFF

D: .
V: TRBV30
J: TRBJ1-3
size: .
DNA: TGTGCCTTTGGGGCAGAACGTTCTGGAAACACCATATATTTT
CDR3: CAFGAERSGNTIYF

D: TRBD2
V: TRBV4-2
J: TRBJ2-1
size: .
DNA: TGTGCCAGCAGCCAAGATCTGGTAGCGGGGGGGAATGAGCAGTTCTTC
CDR3: CASSQDLVAGGNEQFF

D: .
V: TRBV5-4
J: TRBJ1-5
size: .
DNA: TGTGCCAGCAGCCCCGGGTTAGATCAGCCCCAGCATTTT
CDR3: CASSPGLDQPQHF

D: .
V: TRBV7-9
J: TRBJ1-6
size: few
DNA: TGTGCCAGCAGCTTAGAAGGCCAGGCAAATTCACCCCTCCACTTT
CDR3: CASSLEGQANSPLHF

D: TRBD2
V: TRBV27
J: TRBJ2-1
size: .
DNA: TGTGCCAGCAGTGTAGGGCTAGCGGACTACAATGAGCAGTTCTTC
CDR3: CASSVGLADYNEQFF

D: TRBD1
V: TRBV28
J: TRBJ2-3
size: .
DNA: TGTGCCAGCAGCGATCATGGACAGGTTAGGACAGATACGCAGTATTTT
CDR3: CASSDHGQVRTDTQYF

D: TRBD2
V: TRBV11-1
J: TRBJ2-2
size: .
DNA: TGTGCCAGCAGCTTCCTAGCGGGAGGCAGCACCGGGGAGCTGTTTTTT
CDR3: CASSFLAGGSTGELFF

D: .
V: TRBV13
J: TRBJ2-7
size: .
DNA: TGTGCCAGCAGCTTGGGTAGCGCGAGCTCCTACGAGCAGTACTTC
CDR3: CASSLGSASSYEQYF

D: .
V: TRBV6-5
J: TRBJ1-4
size: .
DNA: TGTGCCAGCAGTCCGACAGGAGTGGAAAAACTGTTTTTT
CDR3: CASSPTGVEKLFF

D: TRBD2
V: TRBV7-9
J: TRBJ2-5
size: once
DNA: TGTGCCAGCAGCTTTGGGACTACCCCCTCCCAGTACTTC
CDR3: CASSFGTTPSQYF

D: TRBD1
V: TRBV7-8
J: TRBJ1-2
size: .
DNA: TGTGCCAGCAGCCCGGGACAGGGGGCGCTCGGCTACACCTTC
CDR3: CASSPGQGALGYTF

D: .
V: TRBV15
J: TRBJ1-1
size: once
DNA: TGTGCCACCAGCAGCAGACAGAACACTGAAGCTTTCTTT
CDR3: CATSSRQNTEAFF

D: TRBD1
V: TRBV28
J: TRBJ1-1
size: .
DNA: TGTGCCAGCAGCCAAAGACAGGGGCGGAACACTGAAGCTTTCTTT
CDR3: CASSQRQGRNTEAFF

D: TRBD1
V: TRBV2
J: TRBJ2-1
size: .
DNA: TGTGCCAGCCGCGAACAGGGGTTGTTCAATGAGCAGTTCTTC
CDR3: CASREQGLFNEQFF

D: .
V: TRBV4-1
J: TRBJ2-2
size: few
DNA: TGCGCCAGCAGCCGCGACTGGGGGGCGGGGGCGAACACCGGGGAGCTGTTTTTT
CDR3: CASSRDWGAGANTGELFF

D: TRBD2
V: TRBV7-2
J: TRBJ2-3
size: .
DNA: TGTGCCAGCAGCTTGGGAGGGGAAAGGTATTTT
CDR3: CASSLGGERYF

D: .
V: TRBV19
J: TRBJ2-7
size: .
DNA: TGTGCCAGTAGTATTACGGGGGGCGGACCCTACGAGCAGTACTTC
CDR3: CASSITGGGPYEQYF

D: .
V: TRBV19
J: TRBJ2-4
size: .
DNA: TGTGCCAGTAGTATAGCGGGAGCCAAAAACATTCAGTACTTC
CDR3: CASSIAGAKNIQYF

D: .
V: TRBV7-8
J: TRBJ1-2
size: .
DNA: TGTGCCAGCAGCACAAGTTGGGGGGAAAACTATGGCTACACCTTC
CDR3: CASSTSWGENYGYTF

D: .
V: TRBV28
J: TRBJ1-2
size: .
DNA: TGTGCCAGCAGTTTTAAAGGCTACACCTTC
CDR3: CASSFKGYTF

D: .
V: TRBV25-1
J: TRBJ2-6
size: .
DNA: TGTGCCAGCAGTGATGGGGGAGGCGGACCCTCTGGGGCCAACGTCCTGACTTTC
CDR3: CASSDGGGGPSGANVLTF

D: TRBD2
V: TRBV7-8
J: TRBJ2-1
size: .
DNA: TGTGCCAGCAGCCCTAGCGGGGCCGGCAATGAGCAGTTCTTC
CDR3: CASSPSGAGNEQFF

D: .
V: TRBV5-6
J: TRBJ2-3
size: .
DNA: TGTGCCAGCAGCATAACGGGGACAGATACGCAGTATTTT
CDR3: CASSITGTDTQYF

D: TRBD2
V: TRBV10-1
J: TRBJ2-1
size: .
DNA: TGCGCCAGCAGTGGCGGGAGGAGGAATGAGCAGTTCTTC
CDR3: CASSGGRRNEQFF

D: TRBD1
V: TRBV30
J: TRBJ2-3
size: .
DNA: TGTGCCTTAGACAGGGGCACAGATACGCAGTATTTT
CDR3: CALDRGTDTQYF

D: TRBD1
V: TRBV4-3
J: TRBJ2-5
size: .
DNA: TGCGCCAGCAGCCGGAACAGGGCAGGGGGAGAGACCCAGTACTTC
CDR3: CASSRNRAGGETQYF

D: TRBD1
V: TRBV5-1
J: TRBJ1-4
size: few
DNA: TGCGCCAGCCGGGACAGGGCTAATGAAAAACTGTTTTTT
CDR3: CASRDRANEKLFF

D: TRBD1
V: TRBV5-4
J: TRBJ1-4
size: .
DNA: TGTGCCAGCAGCCCAGGGGACAGGTCGGAGGAAAAACTGTTTTTT
CDR3: CASSPGDRSEEKLFF